This TCR beta chain was sequenced in a study of cytotoxic CD8 clonotypes in ibrutinib-treated CLL. Overall study context: Response samples came after a median roughly 11 months of treatment, range 6 to 36.

This clone was detected only once. The antigen is undetermined. Findings and limits, study-wide: Having risen at ibrutinib response, clonality had fallen back toward baseline by progression. In comparison with age-matched healthy donors, baseline clonality was higher and tracked circulating CD8+ T-cell counts.

Trimming took 7 bases from V and 0 from J, leaving 16 bases between them. The CDR3 length is 15 residues. Germline V CDR1 and CDR2: MDHEN, SYDVKM. Produced via immunoSEQ multiplex PCR; TCRdb's table is partial and in-frame only. The sample comprises more than 200,000 clones, approximately 70% of which are singletons, and over 5.5% rests with the top ten. This receptor was obtained from a human donor with chronic lymphocytic leukemia. The specimen was PBMCs, collected after 12 months of ibrutinib treatment. The V call is TRBV28, the J call TRBJ2-7; D is unresolved. CDR3 DNA: TGTGCCAGCACGGCCGGAAGCAACCCCTCCTACGAGCAGTACTTC. Its protein is CASTAGSNPSYEQYF.